This T cell receptor beta chain was recorded in a study of Ad26.COV2.S vaccination and SARS-CoV-2 variants. Study-level information: The Ad26.COV2.S arm of the COV1001 trial was where the donor was placed. Dosing was one shot or two shots 56 days apart.

Study-wide findings and caveats: In vaccinated individuals, spike-specific CD8+ and CD4+ T cell responses reportedly displayed substantial breadth. Estimates derived from TCR breadth and depth analyses may have underestimated total T cell responses.

This table comes from immunoSEQ multiplex PCR, and its TCRdb copy is limited to in-frame clones, with some not included. Of 400,000 to 500,000 clones in the sample, 88% are singletons; the top ten hold 3.6%. Treatment indicated: approximately 18 received Ad26.COV2.S at low or high dose, single or two shots; about five received placebo; per-sample allocation not given. It was on day 63 after the first vaccine or placebo injection that samples were taken. Trimming at V came to 3 bases and at J to 0 bases, leaving 2 bases not matched to a gene. The germline CDR1 and CDR2 sequences are ENHRY and SYGVKD. There are 15 residues in the CDR3. Details on this clone: Its specificity is not known.

This TCR derives from a person aged 18-60 years who received the Ad26.COV2.S COVID-19 vaccine or a placebo. The chain recombines TRBV10-3 with TRBJ2-3, with 8 bases lining up with TRBD1. Sequenced material: peripheral blood, taken in a trial of Ad26.COV2.S vaccine versus placebo. For the CDR3, the DNA is TGTGCCATCAGTGATACAGGGGGGAGCACAGATACGCAGTATTTT. It codes for CAISDTGGSTDTQYF.